The sequence of this T cell receptor (beta chain) was determined in a study of regulatory T cells in long-lasting Graves disease. Study overall: The term persistent Graves' disease signified upward of 5 years on antithyroid drugs with positive TSH receptor antibodies. General observations from the study: There was favoring of TRBV28, TRBJ1-2 and TRBJ2-5 in persistent disease. In persistent patients, shared public clonotypes (roughly 2,700) outnumbered those in new patients (around 1,000).

Library construction for TCR beta used iRepertoire HTBI primers and Arm-PCR of CDR3 regions. TCRdb reprocessed the multiplex PCR reads via MiXCR and lists one record per CDR3 protein. This sample has 600,000 to 800,000 distinct CDR3 sequences; around 30% occur once, and the top ten carry about two fifths. Of note for this clonotype: What it binds is not known.

Germline V lookup: CDR1 SGHVS, CDR2 FNYEAQ. The CDR3 has 14 residues. The sample's time point: persistent/refractory GD, antithyroid drugs over 5 years with positive TRAb. Extracted PBMC RNA gave rise to the TCR library. Clinicians diagnosed Graves' disease using American Thyroid Association guidelines. This specimen was peripheral blood mononuclear cells (PBMCs), taken when the disease was refractory, from a patient treated with antithyroid drugs. This TCR came from a female donor with Graves disease. The chain recombines TRBV7-6 with TRBJ2-1, with D possibly being TRBD1 or TRBD2 (5 bases each). Judging by the DNA end, TRBJ2-5 fits better; the J call may be wrong. For the CDR3, the DNA is TGTGCCAGCAGCTCCTCGGGACCGGGGGAGACCCAGTACTTC. It encodes CASSSSGPGETQYF.